The 20 T cell receptor beta chains reported below all come from one sample, sequenced in a study of neurological immune-mediated disorders. Time point specified: longitudinal time-point 1 (baseline). TCRdb fed the 5' RACE reads into MiXCR, producing one record per CDR3 protein. Of 55,000 to 65,000 distinct CDR3 sequences detected, about 10% appear once; the ten largest clones hold 5% to 8.5%. The sample taken for sequencing was PBMCs. The receptors originated from a male donor with HTLV-1-associated myelopathy (HAM/TSP).

This clonotype was counted at least ten times. The chain uses TRBV6-2 or TRBV6-3 and TRBJ2-3; D is unclear. Germline CDR1 and CDR2: MNHEY and SVGEGT. This CDR3 contains 13 residues. Between the trimmed V and J ends, which lost 6 bases and 6 bases, there was a span of 13 bases. CDR3 sequence reads: CASSHPPADTQYF. The DNA of the CDR3 is TGTGCCAGCAGCCACCCGCCAGCGGATACGCAGTATTTT.

This clonotype rates as medium-sized. V gene TRBV6-5 combines with J gene TRBJ1-5, with D perhaps matching TRBD1 (5 bases). The CDR3 is 14 amino acids. The germline V gene has CDR1 MNHEY and CDR2 SVGAGI. The V and J ends lost 5 bases and 4 bases respectively, with 12 bases between them. CDR3 DNA sequence: TGTGCCAGCAGTGAAAGACAGCTTAATCAGCCCCAGCATTTT. Its protein is CASSERQLNQPQHF.

This clonotype was recorded at least ten times. The chain is built from TRBV6-2 or TRBV6-3 and TRBJ1-6; 7 nucleotides match TRBD1. CDR3 length equals 16 residues. Germline values: CDR1 MNHEY, CDR2 SVGEGT. Losses at the gene ends were 7 bases for V and 13 bases for J; bases not matched to a gene: 19. CDR3 in amino acids: CASTPSGTVRTSPLHF. CDR3 DNA sequence: TGTGCCAGCACTCCCTCGGGGACAGTTAGGACGTCGCCCCTCCACTTT.

This clonotype has ten or more counts. J is TRBJ1-6 and V is TRBV20-1; D is undetermined. Germline V gene data show CDR1 as DFQATT and CDR2 as SNEGSKA (reference sequence). The CDR3 extends over 12 amino acids. The ends were cut back, 1 base at V and 13 bases at J, with 11 bases in the middle. CDR3 nucleotide sequence: TGCAGTGCTAGAGGGTGGGAGGGTCCCCTCCACTTT. Protein: CSARGWEGPLHF.

This clonotype was seen repeatedly, ten times or more. The rearrangement links TRBV15 to TRBJ2-1, with TRBD2 identical over 10 bases. Germline V gene lookup returns CDR1 LNHNV and CDR2 YYDKDF (reference sequence). This CDR3 is 15 amino acids long. The V gene end was trimmed by 0 bases and the J gene end by 7 bases; junction bases not matched to a gene: 3. CDR3 bases: TGTGCCACCAGCAGAGAGCTAGCGGGGGATAATGAGCAGTTCTTC. Its translation: CATSRELAGDNEQFF. Combining the CDR3 with reference TRBV15 and TRBJ2-1 gives the whole variable domain DAMVIQNPRYQVTQFGKPVTLSCSQTLNHNVMYWYQQKSSQAPKLLFHYYDKDFNNEADTPDNFQSRRPNTSFCFLDIRSPGLGDTAMYLCATSRELAGDNEQFFGPGTRLTVL.

The chain uses TRBV5-1 and TRBJ2-3, with 7 bases lining up with TRBD1. Trimming took 4 bases from V and 0 from J; bases not matched to a gene: 5. The CDR3 is 15 amino acids. Germline V CDR1 and CDR2: SGHRS, YFSETQ. The CDR3 bases are TGCGCCAGCAGCAAGGACAGGCCGAGCACAGATACGCAGTATTTT. Its protein is CASSKDRPSTDTQYF.

The chain recombines TRBV5-5 with TRBJ2-3; D gene unclear. The ends were cut back, 0 bases at V and 3 bases at J, with 14 bases in the middle. Germline assignment: CDR1 SGHKS and CDR2 YYEKEE (reference sequence). This CDR3 is 16 amino acids long. CDR3 nucleotide sequence: TGTGCCAGCAGCTTGGTAGGGTCCCTTAGAACAGATACGCAGTATTTT. This translates into CASSLVGSLRTDTQYF.

There are many counts of this clonotype. The genes are TRBV5-5 and TRBJ1-2; tentatively, D is TRBD1 (5 bases). The germline V gene has CDR1 SGHKS and CDR2 YYEKEE (reference sequence). The germline V and J ends were trimmed by 6 bases and 6 bases, with 15 bases remaining between them. The CDR3 has 13 amino acids. CDR3 residues: CASTYPGGNGYTF. As DNA, the CDR3 is TGTGCCAGCACCTACCCGGGGGGGAATGGCTACACCTTC.

This clonotype has ten or more counts. The chain is built from TRBV12-3 or TRBV12-4 and TRBJ1-1; no clear D. Trimming shortened V by 1 base and J by 3 bases, and 9 bases separated the two germline ends. CDR3 length: 14 amino acids. CDR3 coding DNA: TGTGCCAGCAGTTTAGGGGGTACGGACACTGAAGCTTTCTTT. It codes for CASSLGGTDTEAFF.

This clonotype came up many times. The rearrangement links TRBV20-1 to TRBJ1-3, with 9 bases fitting TRBD1. The length of the CDR3 is 16 residues. V was clipped by 0 bases and J by 8 bases; unmatched bases: 11. Germline CDR1 reads DFQATT; CDR2 reads SNEGSKA (reference sequence). This CDR3 reads CSARDLLDRGGDTIYF. The CDR3 bases are TGCAGTGCTAGAGATCTATTGGACAGGGGCGGCGACACCATATATTTT.

This clonotype was seen many times. This chain uses TRBV7-2 with TRBJ2-3, with 8 positions matching TRBD2. Germline CDR1 reads SGHTA; CDR2 reads FQGNSA. V was clipped by 5 bases and J by 4 bases; unmatched bases: 5. The CDR3 loop spans 14 amino acids. The DNA of the CDR3 is TGTGCCAGCAGCCGCGGGGGGCGCTCAGATACGCAGTATTTT. Its translation: CASSRGGRSDTQYF.

This clonotype was found many times. The CDR3 spells CASSSSTSNTGELFF. DNA for the CDR3: TGCGCCAGCAGCTCCTCGACCAGTAACACCGGGGAGCTGTTTTTT. The V call is TRBV4-3, the J call TRBJ2-2, with unresolved D. V was cut by 5 bases and J by 2 bases, with 12 bases left in between. Germline CDR1 LGHNA, CDR2 YSLEER. The CDR3 has 15 residues.

This chain joins TRBV11-2 and TRBJ2-3; D remains ambiguous. The CDR3 length is 11 residues. V lost 1 base to trimming and J lost 7 bases, with 3 bases between them. The germline V gene encodes CDR1 SGHAT and CDR2 FQNNGV. CDR3 protein: CASSLVNTQYF. The CDR3 DNA reads as TGTGCCAGCAGCTTAGTGAATACGCAGTATTTT.

This clonotype was observed at least ten times. The genes are TRBV4-3 and TRBJ2-6; either TRBD1 or TRBD2 may fit D (5 bases each). The CDR3 has 15 residues. V was shortened by 5 bases and J by 0 bases, with 8 bases between the two germline ends. Germline V gives CDR1 LGHNA, CDR2 YSLEER. This CDR3 reads CASSSGPSGANVLTF. The CDR3 DNA reads as TGCGCCAGCAGCTCGGGACCCTCTGGGGCCAACGTCCTGACTTTC.

At least ten counts were recorded for this clonotype. As DNA, the CDR3 is TGTGCCAGCAGTGAAGCGTGGAACCACCAAGGGGAGACCCAGTACTTC. Translated, it gives CASSEAWNHQGETQYF. J is TRBJ2-5 and V is TRBV6-1; D gene uncertain. The CDR3 consists of 16 residues. V lost 0 bases, J lost 5 bases, and 16 bases lay in between. Germline V gives CDR1 MNHNS, CDR2 SASEGT.

At least ten counts were recorded for this clonotype. V and J are TRBV4-3 and TRBJ1-2; tentatively, D is TRBD1 (6 bases). Germline assignment: CDR1 LGHNA and CDR2 YSLEER. The V and J ends lost 0 bases and 3 bases respectively, with 17 bases between them. The CDR3 is 17 residues long. CDR3 region: CASSQDRQAPAYYGYTF. In DNA form, the CDR3 reads TGCGCCAGCAGCCAAGATAGACAGGCTCCCGCTTACTATGGCTACACCTTC.

The chain combines TRBV11-2 with TRBJ2-5, with D uncertain. The CDR3 consists of 13 residues. The V end was cut by 7 bases, the J end by 4 bases, with 13 bases between. Germline-derived CDR1 and CDR2 are SGHAT and FQNNGV. The CDR3 DNA reads as TGTGCCAGCATCTTGGGCCAGCGAGAGACCCAGTACTTC. Its translation is CASILGQRETQYF.

Notes on this clonotype: No conserved phenylalanine or tryptophan is present at the end of the CDR3, so a read error is the likely explanation. The V gene is TRBV7-2, the J gene TRBJ1-5, with D unresolved. This CDR3 contains 15 residues. The ends were cut back, 0 bases at V and 1 base at J, with 7 bases in the middle. The germline V gene encodes CDR1 SGHTA and CDR2 FQGNSA. CDR3 nucleotides: TGTGCCAGCAGCTTAGCGCATCTCAGCAATCAGCCCCAGCATTCT. Protein sequence: CASSLAHLSNQPQHS.

This clonotype was seen at least ten times. This chain connects TRBV29-1 to TRBJ2-1; D tentatively fits TRBD1 or TRBD2 (6 bases each). The CDR3 spans 13 residues. Between the trimmed V and J ends, which lost 6 bases and 8 bases, there was a span of 17 bases. Per germline, CDR1 SQVTM and CDR2 ANQGSEA. The CDR3 sequence is CSVRGTKGDEQFF. The CDR3 nucleotides read TGCAGCGTCCGGGGGACAAAAGGGGATGAGCAGTTCTTC.

This clonotype was seen repeatedly, ten times or more. The gene calls are TRBV5-1 and TRBJ2-1; TRBD1 agrees at 9 bases. This CDR3 has 14 amino acids. The germline CDR1 and CDR2 sequences are SGHRS and YFSETQ. Unmatched junction bases numbered 4, after V lost 4 bases and J lost 5 bases. The CDR3 loop reads CASSGQGLNNEQFF. CDR3 DNA sequence: TGCGCCAGCAGCGGACAGGGGTTGAACAATGAGCAGTTCTTC.